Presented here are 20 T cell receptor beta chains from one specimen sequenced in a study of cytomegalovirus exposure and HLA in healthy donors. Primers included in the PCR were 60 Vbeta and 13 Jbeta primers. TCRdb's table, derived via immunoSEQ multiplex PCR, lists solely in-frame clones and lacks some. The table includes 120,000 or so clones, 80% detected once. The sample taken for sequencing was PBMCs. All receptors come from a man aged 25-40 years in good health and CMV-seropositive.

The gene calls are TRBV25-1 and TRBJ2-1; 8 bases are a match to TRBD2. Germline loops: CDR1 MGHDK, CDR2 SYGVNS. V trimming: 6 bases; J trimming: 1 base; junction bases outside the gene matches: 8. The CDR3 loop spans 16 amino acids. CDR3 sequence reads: CASSLVGGGSYNEQFF. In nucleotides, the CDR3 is TGTGCCAGCAGCCTCGTCGGGGGGGGGTCCTACAATGAGCAGTTCTTC.

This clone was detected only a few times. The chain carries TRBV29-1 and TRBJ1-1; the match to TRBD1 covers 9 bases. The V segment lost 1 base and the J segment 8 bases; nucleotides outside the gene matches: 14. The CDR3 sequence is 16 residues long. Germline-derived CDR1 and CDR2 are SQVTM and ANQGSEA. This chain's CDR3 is CSVEVGTGMWLTEAFF. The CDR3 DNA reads TGCAGCGTTGAAGTAGGGACAGGGATGTGGCTAACCGAAGCTTTCTTT.

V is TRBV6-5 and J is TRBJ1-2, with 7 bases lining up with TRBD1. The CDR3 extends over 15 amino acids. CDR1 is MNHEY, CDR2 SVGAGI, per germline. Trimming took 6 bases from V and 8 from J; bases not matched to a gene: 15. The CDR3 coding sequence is TGTGCCAGCAGACCTAGACAGGGCGTGGGTTGGGGCTACACCTTC. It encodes CASRPRQGVGWGYTF.

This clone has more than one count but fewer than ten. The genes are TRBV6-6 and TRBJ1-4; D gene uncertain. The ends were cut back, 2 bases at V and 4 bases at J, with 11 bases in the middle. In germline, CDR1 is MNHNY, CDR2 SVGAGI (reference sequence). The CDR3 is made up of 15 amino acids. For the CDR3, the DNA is TGTGCCAGCAGTTACCTCCCCGGGAGTAATGAAAAACTGTTTTTT. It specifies CASSYLPGSNEKLFF.

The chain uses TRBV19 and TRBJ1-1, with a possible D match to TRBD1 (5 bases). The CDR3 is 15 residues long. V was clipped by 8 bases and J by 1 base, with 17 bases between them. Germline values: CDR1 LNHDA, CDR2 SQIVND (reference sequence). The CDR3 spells CASARGGTPNTEAFF. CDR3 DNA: TGTGCCAGTGCTCGGGGGGGTACGCCGAACACTGAAGCTTTCTTT.

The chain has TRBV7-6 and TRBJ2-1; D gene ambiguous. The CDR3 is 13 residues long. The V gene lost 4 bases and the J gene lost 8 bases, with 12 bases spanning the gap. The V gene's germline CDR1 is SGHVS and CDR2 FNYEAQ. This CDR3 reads CASSSLSHDEQFF. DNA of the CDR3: TGTGCCAGCAGCTCCCTAAGCCACGATGAGCAGTTCTTC.

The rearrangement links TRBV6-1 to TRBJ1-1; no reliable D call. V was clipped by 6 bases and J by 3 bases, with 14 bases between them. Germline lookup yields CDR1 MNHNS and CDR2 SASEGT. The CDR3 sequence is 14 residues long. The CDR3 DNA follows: TGTGCCAGCAGATTGAGGGTTTTAGACACTGAAGCTTTCTTT. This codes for CASRLRVLDTEAFF.

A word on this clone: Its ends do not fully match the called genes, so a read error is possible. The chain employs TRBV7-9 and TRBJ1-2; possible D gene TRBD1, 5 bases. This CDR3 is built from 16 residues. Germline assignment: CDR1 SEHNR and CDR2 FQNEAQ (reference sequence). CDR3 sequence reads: CSSSRTGARVIYGYTF. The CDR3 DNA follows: TGTTCCAGCAGCCGTACAGGAGCCCGCGTGATCTATGGCTACACCTTC. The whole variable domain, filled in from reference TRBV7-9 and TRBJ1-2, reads DTGVSQNPRHKITKRGQNVTFRCDPISEHNRLYWYRQTLGQGPEFLTYFQNEAQLEKSRLLSDRFSAERPKGSFSTLEIQRTEQGDSAMYLCSSSRTGARVIYGYTFGSGTRLTVV.

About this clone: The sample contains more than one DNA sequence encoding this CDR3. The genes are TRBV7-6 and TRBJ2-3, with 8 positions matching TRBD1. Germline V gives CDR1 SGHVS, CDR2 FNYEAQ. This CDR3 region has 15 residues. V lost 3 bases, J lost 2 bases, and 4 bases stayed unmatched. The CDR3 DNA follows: TGTGCCAGCAGCTTCAGGGACAGGACCACAGATACGCAGTATTTT. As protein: CASSFRDRTTDTQYF.

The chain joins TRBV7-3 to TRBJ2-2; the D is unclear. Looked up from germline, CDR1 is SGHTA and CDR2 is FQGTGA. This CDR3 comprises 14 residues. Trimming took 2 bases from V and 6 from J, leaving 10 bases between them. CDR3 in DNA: TGTGCCAGCAGCTTAGGTACACGTCCCGGGGAGCTGTTTTTT. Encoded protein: CASSLGTRPGELFF.

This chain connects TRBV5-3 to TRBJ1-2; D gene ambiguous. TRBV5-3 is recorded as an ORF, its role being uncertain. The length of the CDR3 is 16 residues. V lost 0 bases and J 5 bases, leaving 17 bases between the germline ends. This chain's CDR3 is CARSLASRGSRYGYTF. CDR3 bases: TGTGCCAGAAGCTTGGCTAGTCGGGGATCTCGTTATGGCTACACCTTC.

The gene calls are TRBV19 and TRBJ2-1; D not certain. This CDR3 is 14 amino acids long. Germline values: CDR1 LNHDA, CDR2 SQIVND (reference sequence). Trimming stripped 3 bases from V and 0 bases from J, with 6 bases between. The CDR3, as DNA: TGTGCCAGTAGTATCCAGGTCTCCTACAATGAGCAGTTCTTC. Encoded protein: CASSIQVSYNEQFF.

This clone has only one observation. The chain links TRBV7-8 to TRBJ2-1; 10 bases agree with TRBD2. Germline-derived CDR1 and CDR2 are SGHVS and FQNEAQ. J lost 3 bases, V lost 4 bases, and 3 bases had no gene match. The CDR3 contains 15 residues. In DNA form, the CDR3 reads TGTGCCAGCAGCTCACTAGCGGGGAGCTACAATGAGCAGTTCTTC. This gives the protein CASSSLAGSYNEQFF.

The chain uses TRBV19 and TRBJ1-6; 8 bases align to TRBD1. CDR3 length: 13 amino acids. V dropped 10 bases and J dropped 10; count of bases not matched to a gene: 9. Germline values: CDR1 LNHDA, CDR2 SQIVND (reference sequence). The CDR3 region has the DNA TGTGCCACTGCGGTGGACAGGGTATCACCCCTCCACTTT. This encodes CATAVDRVSPLHF.

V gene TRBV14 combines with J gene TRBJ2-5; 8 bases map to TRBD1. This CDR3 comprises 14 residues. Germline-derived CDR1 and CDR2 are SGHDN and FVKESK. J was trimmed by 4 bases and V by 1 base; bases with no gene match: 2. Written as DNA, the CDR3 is TGTGCCAGCAGCCAAGGACAGGGGTCAGAGACCCAGTACTTC. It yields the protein CASSQGQGSETQYF.

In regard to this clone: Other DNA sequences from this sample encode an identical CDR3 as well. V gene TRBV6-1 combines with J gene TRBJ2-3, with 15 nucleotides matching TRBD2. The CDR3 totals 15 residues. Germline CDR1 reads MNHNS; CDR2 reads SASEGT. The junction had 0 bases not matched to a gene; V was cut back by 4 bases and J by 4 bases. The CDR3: CASSGTSGGADTQYF. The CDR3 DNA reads TGTGCCAGCAGTGGGACTAGCGGGGGGGCAGATACGCAGTATTTT.

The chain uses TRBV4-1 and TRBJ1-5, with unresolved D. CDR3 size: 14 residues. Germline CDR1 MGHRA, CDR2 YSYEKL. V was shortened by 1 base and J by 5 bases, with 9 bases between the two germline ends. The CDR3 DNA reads TGCGCCAGCAGCCAAGTGGAGAGAGATCAGCCCCAGCATTTT. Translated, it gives CASSQVERDQPQHF.

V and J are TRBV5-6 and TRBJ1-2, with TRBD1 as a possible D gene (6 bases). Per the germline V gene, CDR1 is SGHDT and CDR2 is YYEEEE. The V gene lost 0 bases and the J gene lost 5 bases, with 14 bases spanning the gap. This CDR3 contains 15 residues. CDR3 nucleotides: TGTGCCAGCAGCTTGGTCGTTGACAGGACGTATGGCTACACCTTC. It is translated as CASSLVVDRTYGYTF.

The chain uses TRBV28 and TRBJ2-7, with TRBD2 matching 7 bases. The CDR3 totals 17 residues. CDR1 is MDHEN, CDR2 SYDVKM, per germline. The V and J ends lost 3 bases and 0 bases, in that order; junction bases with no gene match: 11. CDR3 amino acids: CASSFWGGITSSYEQYF. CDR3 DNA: TGTGCCAGCAGTTTTTGGGGGGGGATAACAAGCTCCTACGAGCAGTACTTC.

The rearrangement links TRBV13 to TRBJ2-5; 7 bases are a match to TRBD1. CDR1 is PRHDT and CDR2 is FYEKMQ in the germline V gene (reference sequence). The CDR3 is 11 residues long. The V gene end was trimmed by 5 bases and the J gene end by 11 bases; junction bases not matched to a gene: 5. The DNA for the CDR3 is TGTGCCAGCAGCCTCCAGGGGGAGCAGTACTTC. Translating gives CASSLQGEQYF.